This T cell receptor beta chain was profiled in a study of glioma-infiltrating T cells. Study context: Before surgery, glioma patients received dexamethasone for at most six days.

Germline lookup yields CDR1 MNHEY and CDR2 SMNVEV (reference sequence). The CDR3 spans 13 residues. V lost 5 bases and J lost 2; bases outside the gene matches: 1. This clonotype occurred many times. Amplification of TCR alpha and beta CDR3 regions from RNA used iRepertoire nested multiplex PCR. TCRdb itself ran the multiplex PCR reads through MiXCR, one entry per CDR3 protein. The top ten hold around 13% of the sample, which has about 400,000 distinct CDR3 sequences, 41% seen once. This chain links TRBV27 with TRBJ1-2; 8 bases agree with TRBD1. The sequencing input was glioma tissue, nonneoplastic brain tissue, or PBMCs (not recorded which). The receptor comes from a human donor with low-grade glioma or glioblastoma, undergoing nonglioma brain surgery, or in good health (not recorded which). The CDR3 reads CASSRTGNYGYTF. CDR3 coding DNA: TGTGCCAGCAGTAGGACAGGGAACTATGGCTACACCTTC.